The rows below give T cell receptor beta chains drawn from one sample of a study of T cell repertoires in cytomegalovirus infection. TCRdb used MiXCR to reprocess the reads, holding one entry per CDR3 protein. Here the sample spans about 400,000 distinct CDR3 sequences, roughly 20% being singletons. The sequenced sample was PBMCs. The receptors shown here come from a human donor in good health (CMV status not recorded). Some clones in this sample may be carry-over from other donors' samples. CDR3s include the opening cysteine and the closing phenylalanine or tryptophan. D genes are given only for firm matches. Clone size appears in some rows only: once, few, many, or a class for an expanded clone.

V gene: TRBV6-6; J gene: TRBJ2-7; clone size: .; D gene: .; CDR3 protein: CASGLGYEQYF; CDR3 DNA: TGTGCCAGCGGCCTCGGGTACGAGCAGTACTTC
V gene: TRBV12-5; J gene: TRBJ1-1; clone size: few; D gene: .; CDR3 protein: CASGRTGNTEAFF; CDR3 DNA: TGTGCTAGTGGCCGAACAGGGAACACTGAAGCTTTCTTT
V gene: TRBV19; J gene: TRBJ1-2; clone size: .; D gene: TRBD1; CDR3 protein: CASNMAQGVNYGYTF; CDR3 DNA: TGTGCCAGTAATATGGCTCAGGGGGTTAACTATGGCTACACCTTC
V gene: TRBV2; J gene: TRBJ1-6; clone size: .; D gene: TRBD1; CDR3 protein: CASSVDRGPSFSPLHF; CDR3 DNA: TGTGCCAGCAGTGTAGACAGGGGGCCGTCTTTTTCACCCCTCCACTTT
V gene: TRBV4-2; J gene: TRBJ1-1; clone size: many; D gene: TRBD1; CDR3 protein: CASSQDLRGTGESVGAFF; CDR3 DNA: TGTGCCAGCAGCCAAGATCTTAGGGGGACAGGGGAATCTGTTGGAGCTTTCTTT
V gene: TRBV19; J gene: TRBJ1-5; clone size: few; D gene: .; CDR3 protein: CASSIAPDSNQPQHF; CDR3 DNA: TGTGCCAGTAGTATAGCACCCGATAGCAATCAGCCCCAGCATTTT
V gene: TRBV7-2; J gene: TRBJ2-7; clone size: .; D gene: .; CDR3 protein: CASTLGNNYEQYF; CDR3 DNA: TGTGCCAGCACCCTTGGGAACAACTACGAGCAGTACTTC
V gene: TRBV19; J gene: TRBJ1-1; clone size: many; D gene: TRBD1; CDR3 protein: CASSPSTGLATEAFF; CDR3 DNA: TGTGCCAGTAGTCCTTCGACAGGGTTGGCCACTGAAGCTTTCTTT
V gene: TRBV12-3/TRBV12-4; J gene: TRBJ1-5; clone size: few; D gene: TRBD1; CDR3 protein: CASSLTGRNQPQHF; CDR3 DNA: TGTGCCAGCAGTCTGACAGGGAGGAATCAGCCCCAGCATTTT
V gene: TRBV12-3/TRBV12-4; J gene: TRBJ1-2; clone size: many; D gene: .; CDR3 protein: CASSQPGRYGYTF; CDR3 DNA: TGTGCCAGCAGTCAGCCGGGGAGGTATGGCTACACCTTC
V gene: TRBV27; J gene: TRBJ2-7; clone size: .; D gene: TRBD1; CDR3 protein: CASSLGADRGYEQYF; CDR3 DNA: TGTGCCAGCAGTTTGGGGGCGGACAGGGGTTACGAGCAGTACTTC
V gene: TRBV12-3/TRBV12-4; J gene: TRBJ1-2; clone size: few; D gene: .; CDR3 protein: CASTSSGYGYTF; CDR3 DNA: TGTGCCAGCACCTCCAGCGGCTATGGCTACACCTTC